The 4 T cell receptor beta chains presented below share a single source sample, sequenced in a study of T cells in Graves' hyperthyroidism and ophthalmopathy. TCR beta CDR3 regions were amplified from RNA. The HTBI primer set served for first-round RT-PCR of the TCR CDR3. Each CDR3 protein is one row after TCRdb ran MiXCR on the multiplex PCR reads. The sample lists more than 150,000 distinct CDR3 sequences, approximately 17% occurring once. Sequencing input: blood. The receptors stem from a woman between 50 and 59 years old with Graves' hyperthyroidism.

This clonotype showed up many times. The chain has TRBV6-1 and TRBJ1-2, with 9 bases that match TRBD1. Unmatched junction bases numbered 18, after V lost 5 bases and J lost 8 bases. The CDR3 contains 17 residues. From germline, CDR1 is MNHNS and CDR2 SASEGT. CDR3 DNA sequence: TGTGCCAGCAGTTATATTGCCCCGGGACAGGGAGGTGGAGGCTACACCTTC. Protein product: CASSYIAPGQGGGGYTF.

This clonotype was seen ten or more times. V usage is TRBV6-5 and J usage is TRBJ1-5; D unresolved. V shed 0 bases and J shed 1 base, with 7 bases lying between them. Germline CDR1 is MNHEY and CDR2 is SVGAGI. The CDR3 has 15 amino acids. CDR3 in amino acids: CASSYSIRSNQPQHF. As DNA, the CDR3 is TGTGCCAGCAGTTACTCGATCCGGAGCAATCAGCCCCAGCATTTT.

In its sample, this clonotype was seen many times. V gene TRBV11-2 combines with J gene TRBJ1-3, with no clear D. This CDR3 comprises 12 residues. The V end was cut by 5 bases, the J end by 4 bases, with 6 bases between. Germline CDR1 and CDR2: SGHAT and FQNNGV. The CDR3 coding sequence is TGTGCCAGCAGCCAGACAGGAAACACCATATATTTT. This gives the protein CASSQTGNTIYF.

Note on this clonotype: A much more abundant neighbour one base away suggests this may be a read error. The chain's CDR3 is CAGSQTGSGNQPQHF. CDR3 in DNA: TGTGCCGGCAGCCAAACGGGGAGTGGGAATCAGCCCCAGCATTTT. The rearrangement uses TRBV4-2 and TRBJ1-5; no clear D. The CDR3 is 15 residues long. Per germline, CDR1 LGHNA and CDR2 YNFKEQ.